Detailed here is one T cell receptor (beta chain). Using immunoSEQ multiplex PCR, the repertoire was profiled, and TCRdb retains in-frame clones only, with some absent. The sample contains 75,000 to 100,000 clones, around 83% of which appear only once. This CDR3 has 13 amino acids. With 3 bases clipped from V and 7 bases from J, the junction kept 4 bases outside the gene matches. This entry belongs to a study of control samples from healthy donors and cancer patients. The specimen was blood. This chain connects TRBV12-3 or TRBV12-4 to TRBJ1-2, with TRBD1 matching 8 bases. The TCR comes from a woman aged 45-59 years in good health. CDR3: CASSFETGVGYTF. The CDR3, as DNA: TGTGCCAGCAGTTTTGAGACAGGGGTTGGCTACACCTTC.